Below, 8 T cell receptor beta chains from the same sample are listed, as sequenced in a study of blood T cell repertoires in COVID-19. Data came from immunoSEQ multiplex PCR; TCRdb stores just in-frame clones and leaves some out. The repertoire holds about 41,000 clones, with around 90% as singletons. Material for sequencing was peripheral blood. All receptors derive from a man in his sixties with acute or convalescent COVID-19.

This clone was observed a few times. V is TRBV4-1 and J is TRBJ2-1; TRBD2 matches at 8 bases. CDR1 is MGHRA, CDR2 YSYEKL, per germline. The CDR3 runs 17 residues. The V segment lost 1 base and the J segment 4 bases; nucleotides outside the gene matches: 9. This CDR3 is CASSQVDLGLAYNEQFF. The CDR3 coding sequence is TGCGCCAGCAGCCAAGTCGATTTAGGACTAGCATACAATGAGCAGTTCTTC.

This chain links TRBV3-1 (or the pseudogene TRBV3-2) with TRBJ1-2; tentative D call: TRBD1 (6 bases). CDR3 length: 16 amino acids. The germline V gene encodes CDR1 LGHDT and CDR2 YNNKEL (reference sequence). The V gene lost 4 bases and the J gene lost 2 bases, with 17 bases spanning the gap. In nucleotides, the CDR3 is TGTGCCAGCAGCCGGATCCTCGGGACAATGAACTATGGCTACACCTTC. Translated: CASSRILGTMNYGYTF.

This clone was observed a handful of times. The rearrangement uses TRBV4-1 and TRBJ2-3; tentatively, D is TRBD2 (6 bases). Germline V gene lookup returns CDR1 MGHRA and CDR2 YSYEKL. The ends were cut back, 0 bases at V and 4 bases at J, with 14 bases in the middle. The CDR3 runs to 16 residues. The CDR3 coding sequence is TGCGCCAGCAGCCAAGATACTAGCATCACCGCAGATACGCAGTATTTT. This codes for CASSQDTSITADTQYF.

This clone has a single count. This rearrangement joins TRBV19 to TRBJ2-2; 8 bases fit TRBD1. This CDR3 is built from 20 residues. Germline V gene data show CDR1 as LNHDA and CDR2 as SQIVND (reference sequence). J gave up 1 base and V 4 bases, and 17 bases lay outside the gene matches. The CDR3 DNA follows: TGTGCCAGTAGTAATTCGCCAGGGGGCGTTATTAGGGTGAACACCGGGGAGCTGTTTTTT. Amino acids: CASSNSPGGVIRVNTGELFF. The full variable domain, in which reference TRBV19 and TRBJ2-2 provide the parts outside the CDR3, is DGGITQSPKYLFRKEGQNVTLSCEQNLNHDAMYWYRQDPGQGLRLIYYSQIVNDFQKGDIAEGYSVSREKKESFPLTVTSAQKNPTAFYLCASSNSPGGVIRVNTGELFFGEGSRLTVL.

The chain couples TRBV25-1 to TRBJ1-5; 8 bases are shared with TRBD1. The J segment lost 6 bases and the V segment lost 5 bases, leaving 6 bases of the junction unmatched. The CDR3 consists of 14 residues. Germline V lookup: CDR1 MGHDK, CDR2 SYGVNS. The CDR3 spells CASSPRTGLQPQHF. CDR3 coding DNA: TGTGCCAGCAGTCCTCGGACAGGGCTTCAGCCCCAGCATTTT.

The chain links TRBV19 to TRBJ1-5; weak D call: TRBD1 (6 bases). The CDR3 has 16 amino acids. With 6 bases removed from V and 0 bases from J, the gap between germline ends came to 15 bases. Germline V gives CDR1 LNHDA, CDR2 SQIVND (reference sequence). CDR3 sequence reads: CASRPRTDYSNQPQHF. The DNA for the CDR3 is TGTGCCAGTAGGCCTCGGACAGACTATAGCAATCAGCCCCAGCATTTT.

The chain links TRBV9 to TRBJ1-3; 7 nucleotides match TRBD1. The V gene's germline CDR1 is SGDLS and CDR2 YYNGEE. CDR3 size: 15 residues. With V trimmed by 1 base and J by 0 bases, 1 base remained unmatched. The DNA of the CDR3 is TGTGCCAGCAGCGTACAGGGGGGCTCTGGAAACACCATATATTTT. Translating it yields CASSVQGGSGNTIYF.

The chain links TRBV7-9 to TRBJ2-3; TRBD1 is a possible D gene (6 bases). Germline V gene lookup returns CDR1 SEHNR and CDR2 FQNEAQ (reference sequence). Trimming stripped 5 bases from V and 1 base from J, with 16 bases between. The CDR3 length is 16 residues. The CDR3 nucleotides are TGTGCCAGCAGCCCACGTTCAGGGGTGGGCACAGATACGCAGTATTTT. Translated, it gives CASSPRSGVGTDTQYF.